These T cell receptor beta chains were read from a single sample in a study of technical replicates of blood from a few donors. Only in-frame clones appear in the TCRdb table, and some are missing; sequencing was by immunoSEQ multiplex PCR. Of 45,000 to 55,000 clones listed, around 94% were seen once; the top ten hold roughly 0.22%. The sample consisted of T cells isolated from PBMCs. Every receptor here comes from a human donor in good health. CDR3s include the opening cysteine and the closing phenylalanine or tryptophan. The D gene is left open where the match is weak. The size field is filled for only some rows; it gives once, few, many or a size class.

J	length	size	V	D	DNA	CDR3
TRBJ1-2	14	few	TRBV6-6	-	TGTGCCAGCAGAATAGATAACCAAAACTATGGCTACACCTTC	CASRIDNQNYGYTF
TRBJ2-2	16	-	TRBV7-9	TRBD1	TGTGCCAGCAGCTTAGGGACAGGGAGACTCACCGGGGAGCTGTTTTTT	CASSLGTGRLTGELFF
TRBJ2-7	17	-	TRBV11-2	-	TGTGCCAGCAGCCCCCATTGGGAGGAGGGGCCCTCCTACGAGCAGTACTTC	CASSPHWEEGPSYEQYF
TRBJ1-2	14	-	TRBV28	-	TGTGCCAGCAGTTCAGGGTTGGGGATCTATGGCTACACCTTC	CASSSGLGIYGYTF
TRBJ2-5	14	-	TRBV7-3	TRBD2	TGTGCCAGCAGCTTGGGGCGGGGGGAAGAGACCCAGTACTTC	CASSLGRGEETQYF
TRBJ2-7	14	-	TRBV5-4	-	TGTGCCAGCAGCTCCCCCGACTCATCCTCTGAGCAGTACTTC	CASSSPDSSSEQYF
TRBJ2-3	15	-	TRBV7-6	TRBD2	TGTGCCAGCAGCCGCCAGCTAGCGGGAGCAGATACGCAGTATTTT	CASSRQLAGADTQYF
TRBJ1-1	11	-	TRBV20-1	-	TGCAGTGCCCCAGGGGACACTGAAGCTTTCTTT	CSAPGDTEAFF
TRBJ2-1	15	-	TRBV9	TRBD2	TGTGCCAGCAGTCCGACTAGCGGAGCCTACAATGAGCAGTTCTTC	CASSPTSGAYNEQFF
TRBJ2-7	15	once	TRBV28	TRBD1	TGTGCCAGCAGTTCACCTTCGGGACAGGGGTACGCGCAGTACTTC	CASSSPSGQGYAQYF
TRBJ1-1	13	-	TRBV29-1	-	TGCAGCGTCTCCGAGGGCAGAAACACTGAAGCTTTCTTT	CSVSEGRNTEAFF
TRBJ2-7	14	-	TRBV5-4	TRBD2	TGTGCCAGCAGCCGACGGGAGGCTACCTACGAGCAGTACTTC	CASSRREATYEQYF
TRBJ1-5	15	-	TRBV18	TRBD1	TGTGCCAGCTCACACGGACAGGGGGACATTCAGCCCCAGCATTTT	CASSHGQGDIQPQHF
TRBJ2-5	14	-	TRBV7-6	TRBD1	TGTGCCAGCAGCTTCTCAGGGGGCCAAGAGACCCAGTACTTC	CASSFSGGQETQYF
TRBJ1-4	14	-	TRBV29-1	-	TGCAGCGTCCGACTGACAGAGGATAATGAAAAACTGTTTTTT	CSVRLTEDNEKLFF
TRBJ1-2	13	once	TRBV6-5	-	TGTGCCAGCAGTCCAACACCAAACTATGGCTACACCTTC	CASSPTPNYGYTF
TRBJ1-1	15	-	TRBV7-9	-	TGTGCCAGCAGCTCGACGCAGGGAGGGGGCACTGAAGCTTTCTTT	CASSSTQGGGTEAFF
TRBJ2-5	16	-	TRBV15	-	TGTGCCACCAGCAGCGGAGAGACGAACCTCCAAGAGACCCAGTACTTC	CATSSGETNLQETQYF
TRBJ1-2	13	-	TRBV7-9	-	TGTGCCAGCACCCGGGGGGGCCTCTACGGCTACACCTTC	CASTRGGLYGYTF
TRBJ2-7	16	-	TRBV9	-	TGTGCCAGCAGCGATCACTCGACAGACATCCCATACGAGCAGTACTTC	CASSDHSTDIPYEQYF
TRBJ1-4	14	few	TRBV29-1	TRBD1	TGCAGCGTTGTCTACGGGACAGATAATGAAAAACTGTTTTTT	CSVVYGTDNEKLFF
TRBJ2-5	15	-	TRBV6-5	-	TGTGCCAGCAGTTACCATGAGGACAGCAAAGAGACCCAGTACTTC	CASSYHEDSKETQYF
TRBJ2-3	16	-	TRBV7-2	TRBD2	TGTGCCAGCAGCATACGACTAGCGGGGCGCACAGATACGCAGTATTTT	CASSIRLAGRTDTQYF
TRBJ1-1	15	-	TRBV11-2	-	TGTGCCAGCAGCTTTCGACAGAACATGAACACTGAAGCTTTCTTT	CASSFRQNMNTEAFF
TRBJ1-2	14	once	TRBV28	-	TGTGCCAGCAGTTCTCCCGGGACTTCCTATGGCTACACCTTC	CASSSPGTSYGYTF
TRBJ2-7	13	-	TRBV5-1	-	TGCGCCAGCAGGGAGGGACTCCACTACGAGCAGTACTTC	CASREGLHYEQYF
TRBJ2-1	16	once	TRBV5-1	TRBD2	TGCGCCAGCACCCCGGACGAGCGGGGGTCCTACAATGAGCAGTTCTTC	CASTPDERGSYNEQFF
TRBJ2-2	18	-	TRBV28	-	TGTGCCAGCACCCGCCCCCTGCGGGGAGGTGTGTGGACCGGGGAGCTGTTTTTT	CASTRPLRGGVWTGELFF
TRBJ1-4	16	-	TRBV5-1	TRBD1	TGCGCCAGCAGCTTGTACCCGACAGGGGGCGATGAAAAACTGTTTTTT	CASSLYPTGGDEKLFF
TRBJ2-7	13	once	TRBV29-1	-	TGCAGCGTACAGGGACAAAGCCCCTACGAGCAGTACTTC	CSVQGQSPYEQYF
TRBJ2-7	12	-	TRBV10-3	-	TGTGCCATCAGTGAAACTCCCTACGAGCAGTACTTC	CAISETPYEQYF
TRBJ1-1	12	-	TRBV7-9	TRBD1	TGTGCCAGCAGCTTAGGGGGGACAGGGGCTTTCTTT	CASSLGGTGAFF
TRBJ2-2	17	-	TRBV18	TRBD2	TGTGCCAGCTCACCACAGACTAGCGGGAGTCGGGCCGGGGAGCTGTTTTTT	CASSPQTSGSRAGELFF
TRBJ1-1	14	-	TRBV7-3	-	TGTGCCAGCAGCTTGGGACTGCCCAACACTGAAGCTTTCTTT	CASSLGLPNTEAFF
TRBJ2-1	15	-	TRBV6-5	TRBD2	TGTGCCAGCATTAAACTAGCGGGAGGATTCAATGAGCAGTTCTTC	CASIKLAGGFNEQFF
TRBJ2-7	18	-	TRBV28	TRBD1	TGTGCCAGCAGTTTCCCCCTTGTGTCCCGAGACAGGGCCTACGAGCAGTACTTC	CASSFPLVSRDRAYEQYF
TRBJ1-5	16	-	TRBV5-6	TRBD1	TGTGCCAGCAGCATAAGACAGGGTTTAGTCAATCAGCCCCAGCATTTT	CASSIRQGLVNQPQHF